The 3 T cell receptor beta chains presented below share a single source sample, sequenced in a study of blood T cell repertoires in COVID-19. Clones were read by immunoSEQ multiplex PCR, and TCRdb kept only the in-frame ones, dropping some. The repertoire consists of approximately 300,000 clones, with around four fifths occurring once and the leading ten covering 1.2%. Specimen: peripheral blood. Receptor source: a woman in her 50s with acute or convalescent COVID-19.

The chain uses TRBV19 and TRBJ2-2, with D possibly TRBD1 on 6 matching bases. This CDR3 has 16 residues. From germline, CDR1 is LNHDA and CDR2 SQIVND (reference sequence). The V end was cut by 6 bases, the J end by 5 bases, with 19 bases between. The chain's CDR3 is CASSARGGDRTGELFF. The CDR3, as DNA: TGTGCCAGTAGCGCGCGAGGGGGAGATAGGACCGGGGAGCTGTTTTTT.

The chain carries TRBV18 and TRBJ2-7; perhaps TRBD1 as D (5 bases). Germline V gene sequence: CDR1 KGHSH, CDR2 LQKENI. CDR3 size: 12 residues. Trimming took off 6 bases at V and 7 bases at J, with 13 bases between the two ends. The CDR3: CASSPDSQEQYF. The CDR3 DNA sequence: TGTGCCAGCTCGCCAGACAGCCAAGAGCAGTACTTC.

In this sample, this clone turned up once. The chain is built from TRBV24-1 and TRBJ2-5, with 9 bases matching TRBD1. CDR3 length: 17 amino acids. The junction had 9 bases not matched to a gene; V was cut back by 4 bases and J by 1 base. Per the germline V gene, CDR1 is KGHDR and CDR2 is SFDVKD. CDR3 in DNA: TGTGCCACCAGTGACCCACTCCGGACAGGGGCCCAAGAGACCCAGTACTTC. Protein: CATSDPLRTGAQETQYF.